This section outlines one T cell receptor beta chain sequence together with its context. Its antigen remains unidentified. The entry originates in a study of shared clonotypes between healthy human individuals. On the study more broadly: There were three CD4 naive, three CD4 memory, two CD8 naive and one CD8 memory plates per donor. Study-wide results and limits: Donor scarcity curtailed the genetic and exposure-history diversity represented herein. Naive CD4 clonotypes overlapped across a few donors at about 5%. What naive subsets generally showed was a larger estimated richness than memory subsets showed.

Clones were sequenced by immunoSEQ multiplex PCR, and TCRdb holds only the in-frame ones, with some missing. The sample lists fewer than 1.6 million clones, less than 99% occurring once. Trimming at V came to 5 bases and at J to 5 bases, leaving 17 bases not matched to a gene. Germline V gene lookup returns CDR1 MNHEY and CDR2 SMNVEV (reference sequence). The CDR3 has 20 residues. Sequencing was performed on naive CD4+ T cells sorted from blood. Subset reported: CD45RA+ positively selected. This clonotype was obtained from a man younger than 40 in good health. The chain combines TRBV27 with TRBJ2-1, with 14 nucleotides matching TRBD2. CDR3 in amino acids: CASSPSFPGLAGVVHNEQFF. The CDR3 DNA reads TGTGCCAGCAGTCCTTCCTTTCCGGGACTAGCGGGAGTGGTCCACAATGAGCAGTTCTTC.